The 14 T cell receptor beta chains below all came from one sample that was sequenced in a study of blood T cell repertoires in COVID-19. The method was immunoSEQ multiplex PCR; TCRdb's version includes in-frame clones alone and lacks a portion of them. The table records over 250,000 clones, 88% of them present only once. Specimen: PBMCs or T cells enriched from blood (not recorded which). The receptors come from a woman aged 45-59 years who had recovered from COVID-19.

The CDR3 DNA reads TGTGCCAGCAGCTTAGAGGGGACTAACTCCTACAATGAGCAGTTCTTC. Translated: CASSLEGTNSYNEQFF. This chain uses TRBV11-3 with TRBJ2-1, with 7 bases identical to TRBD2. Germline-derived CDR1 and CDR2 are SGHNT and YENEEA. The CDR3 has 16 amino acids. Trimming took 0 bases from V and 0 from J; bases not matched to a gene: 2.

The rearrangement links TRBV9 to TRBJ2-2, with 8 bases matching TRBD2. Trimming at V came to 3 bases and at J to 7 bases, leaving 14 bases not matched to a gene. Looked up from germline, CDR1 is SGDLS and CDR2 is YYNGEE. The CDR3 runs to 17 residues. CDR3 nucleotide sequence: TGTGCCAGCAGCGCGAGGACGGGAGGGCCAGGAGGCGGGGAGCTGTTTTTT. It encodes CASSARTGGPGGGELFF.

The CDR3 nucleotides are TGTGCCAGCAGCCCCGGGGACATTCAGTACTTC. Translated, it gives CASSPGDIQYF. The chain employs TRBV6-5 and TRBJ2-4, with D tentatively TRBD2 (5 bases). Germline loops: CDR1 MNHEY, CDR2 SVGAGI. The CDR3 spans 11 residues. The germline V and J ends were trimmed by 6 bases and 8 bases, with 8 bases remaining between them.

V usage is TRBV14 and J usage is TRBJ1-2; the match to TRBD1 covers 9 bases. After removal of 9 bases from V and 8 bases from J, the junction contained 13 bases not matched to a gene. The CDR3 contains 14 residues. Germline CDR1 is SGHDN and CDR2 is FVKESK. CDR3 in amino acids: CARNLSGTGRGYTF. In nucleotides, the CDR3 is TGTGCCAGAAACCTTTCGGGGACAGGGCGGGGCTACACCTTC.

The DNA for the CDR3 is TGTGCCAGCAGCCCAGGACTAGCGGGAAACACCGGGGAGCTGTTTTTT. This encodes CASSPGLAGNTGELFF. This chain connects TRBV28 to TRBJ2-2, with TRBD2 identical over 12 bases. The V and J ends lost 6 bases and 2 bases, in that order; junction bases with no gene match: 4. The CDR3 loop spans 16 amino acids. Germline V gives CDR1 MDHEN, CDR2 SYDVKM.

This clone was observed a single time. The rearrangement uses TRBV7-2 and TRBJ1-5, with a possible D match to TRBD1 (6 bases). The CDR3 sequence is 15 residues long. V lost 2 bases to trimming and J lost 3 bases, with 11 bases between them. Germline CDR1 and CDR2: SGHTA and FQGNSA. The CDR3 protein is CASSLQGRNNQPQHF. The CDR3 coding sequence is TGTGCCAGCAGCTTACAGGGGCGGAACAATCAGCCCCAGCATTTT.

The chain couples TRBV18 to TRBJ1-3, with a tentative D call TRBD1 (5 bases). The germline V and J ends were trimmed by 3 bases and 0 bases, with 9 bases remaining between them. The CDR3 contains 15 residues. Germline CDR1 reads KGHSH; CDR2 reads LQKENI. The CDR3, as DNA: TGTGCCAGCTCACCGGACATAATCTCTGGAAACACCATATATTTT. It specifies CASSPDIISGNTIYF.

The V and J genes are TRBV28 and TRBJ1-5; 8 bases align to TRBD1. The CDR3 length is 13 residues. The germline gives CDR1 MDHEN, CDR2 SYDVKM. V dropped 6 bases and J dropped 6; count of bases not matched to a gene: 4. Here the CDR3 reads CASSSQGGQPQHF. The CDR3 nucleotides are TGTGCCAGCAGCTCACAGGGGGGTCAGCCCCAGCATTTT.

This chain links TRBV7-2 with TRBJ2-2; the D gene is possibly TRBD1 (6 bases). V was pared by 5 bases and J by 4 bases, with 17 bases between. Germline V gene sequence: CDR1 SGHTA, CDR2 FQGNSA. This CDR3 comprises 16 residues. The CDR3 DNA reads TGTGCCAGCAGCACCCAGGGACAACGTGTCACCGGGGAGCTGTTTTTT. This gives the protein CASSTQGQRVTGELFF.

The V and J genes are TRBV19 and TRBJ2-5; the match to TRBD2 covers 7 bases. Trimming took 1 base from V and 4 from J; bases not matched to a gene: 12. Germline assignment: CDR1 LNHDA and CDR2 SQIVND (reference sequence). This CDR3 is built from 17 residues. The CDR3 here is CASSIVSAGARAETQYF. The CDR3 DNA is TGTGCCAGTAGTATAGTCTCGGCGGGAGCTCGGGCAGAGACCCAGTACTTC. The whole variable domain, filled in from reference TRBV19 and TRBJ2-5, reads DGGITQSPKYLFRKEGQNVTLSCEQNLNHDAMYWYRQDPGQGLRLIYYSQIVNDFQKGDIAEGYSVSREKKESFPLTVTSAQKNPTAFYLCASSIVSAGARAETQYFGPGTRLLVL.

The chain uses TRBV28 and TRBJ1-2; D is unresolved. Trimming removed 5 bases from V and 1 base from J, with 5 bases in between. The CDR3 is 12 residues long. Germline CDR1 is MDHEN and CDR2 is SYDVKM. CDR3 in amino acids: CASSRLNYGYTF. Here the CDR3 DNA reads TGTGCCAGCAGTAGACTTAACTATGGCTACACCTTC.

This rearrangement joins TRBV6-5 to TRBJ1-5; 7 nucleotides line up with TRBD1. V dropped 8 bases and J dropped 6; count of bases not matched to a gene: 10. In germline, CDR1 is MNHEY, CDR2 SVGAGI. The CDR3 length is 14 residues. The CDR3 here is CASGGRGSGQPQHF. The CDR3 DNA follows: TGTGCCAGCGGGGGCAGGGGGAGCGGTCAGCCCCAGCATTTT.

The gene calls are TRBV9 and TRBJ2-3; D unresolved. Per germline, CDR1 SGDLS and CDR2 YYNGEE. The CDR3 contains 13 residues. V dropped 0 bases and J dropped 6 bases, with 8 bases sitting between them. The CDR3 DNA follows: TGTGCCAGCAGCGTAGTTCCTTTGGATACGCAGTATTTT. It codes for CASSVVPLDTQYF.

This clone showed up just once. V is TRBV5-1 and J is TRBJ2-1; 9 bases line up with TRBD2. Per the germline V gene, CDR1 is SGHRS and CDR2 is YFSETQ. This CDR3 has 16 amino acids. After removal of 3 bases from V and 7 bases from J, the junction contained 11 bases not matched to a gene. The CDR3 protein is CASSSVAGVTANEQFF. In DNA, the CDR3 is TGCGCCAGCAGCTCCGTAGCGGGAGTTACAGCTAATGAGCAGTTCTTC.